This TCR beta chain was recovered during a study of T cell responses to AZD1222 COVID-19 vaccine. Assay: immunoSEQ multiplex PCR; the TCRdb copy retains only in-frame clones and omits some. The sample consists of roughly 100,000 clones, roughly 86% of them appearing once. Germline V gene data show CDR1 as SGHTA and CDR2 as FQGNSA. This CDR3 has 15 residues. With V trimmed by 4 bases and J by 4 bases, 5 bases remained unmatched. This TCR was sampled from an adult who received the MenACWY meningococcal vaccine as a control. Sequencing used peripheral blood, obtained 28 days after the second dose of the MenACWY control vaccine. V gene TRBV7-2 combines with J gene TRBJ1-4, with 8 bases fitting TRBD1. CDR3 amino acids: CASSWRTGINEKLFF. The CDR3, as DNA: TGTGCCAGCAGCTGGCGGACAGGGATTAATGAAAAACTGTTTTTT.